This T cell receptor beta chain stems from a study of beta chain features in type 1 diabetes. For the study at large: Across all samples, fewer than 140 million sorted cells were examined.

On this clone: Its antigen remains unknown.

The CDR3 is made up of 11 amino acids. V lost 7 bases and J 4 bases, leaving 8 bases between the germline ends. Per the germline V gene, CDR1 is MDHEN and CDR2 is SYDVKM. Naive, central memory, regulatory and stem cell-like memory cells within the CD4+ compartment were sorted using CD45RO/CCR7/CD25/CD127/CD95/CD27. Isolated RNA was reverse transcribed in full, so expressed TCRB transcripts were sequenced. The method was immunoSEQ multiplex PCR; TCRdb's version includes in-frame clones alone and lacks a portion of them. The table has about 620,000 clones, roughly 15% seen once; the top ten hold about 0.097%. Findings and limits, study-wide: At VDJ recombination sites, type 1 diabetes patients had fewer insertions and more deleted nucleotides.

The TCR comes from a man aged 18 to 29 in good health. The chain recombines TRBV28 with TRBJ2-7, with no clear D. Sequenced: naive CD4+ T cells from blood. The CDR3 here is CASNRYYEQYF. CDR3 DNA: TGTGCCAGCAACCGATATTACGAGCAGTACTTC.